This TCR beta chain appears in the sequencing data of a study of post-analysis software for immune sequencing data. Study-level information: Some patients lacked subtype; others had relapsing-remitting, secondary progressive or progressive-relapsing disease. General study results and limits: Same-batch samples co-clustered strongly by F measure. Significantly lower normalized Chao1 diversity was found in patients with multiple sclerosis relative to controls. Five TRBV segments occurring more often in patients than controls included TRBV5-6, TRBV5-1 and TRBV20-1.

Turning to this clonotype: Its target is not known. The junction does not match germline at one end; this may be a read error.

Germline CDR1 is SQVTM and CDR2 is ANQGSEA. The CDR3 is 11 residues long. Unique molecular identifiers had been added to the TCR beta cDNA libraries. A single record per CDR3 protein comes from TCRdb applying MiXCR to the PCR reads. The sample lists around 400,000 distinct CDR3 sequences; approximately 38% were seen once. This clonotype was sampled from a girl aged 5-17 years with multiple sclerosis. The material sequenced was blood. The chain recombines TRBV29-1 with TRBJ2-7; tentatively, D is TRBD2 (5 bases). This CDR3 reads CSATRDYERYF. CDR3 in DNA: TGCAGCGCCACGAGAGACTACGAGCGGTACTTC.